Shown below are 27 T cell receptor beta chains from a single sample sequenced in a study of cytomegalovirus exposure and HLA in healthy donors. In the PCR, 60 Vbeta and 13 Jbeta primers were used. TCRdb's table, derived via immunoSEQ multiplex PCR, lists solely in-frame clones and lacks some. The sample has about 180,000 clones; over 80% are singletons. The source material was PBMCs. The receptors derive from a middle-aged man in good health and CMV-seronegative.

The J gene is TRBJ2-7, the V gene TRBV6-6, with 7 bases aligning to TRBD2. The CDR3 runs to 15 residues. V was clipped by 3 bases and J by 3 bases; unmatched bases: 8. Germline lookup yields CDR1 MNHNY and CDR2 SVGAGI (reference sequence). CDR3 sequence reads: CASSYYLRGDYEQYF. In DNA, the CDR3 is TGTGCCAGCAGTTATTACCTCCGGGGGGACTACGAGCAGTACTTC.

This chain joins TRBV28 and TRBJ2-6; possible D gene TRBD2, 6 bases. Trimming pared 8 bases from V and 0 bases from J, leaving 23 bases between. Per germline, CDR1 MDHEN and CDR2 SYDVKM. This CDR3 spans 19 amino acids. The CDR3 DNA follows: TGTGCCAGCGAAACACTGGGGGGACGCGGGGACTCTGGGGCCAACGTCCTGACTTTC. This translates into CASETLGGRGDSGANVLTF.

The chain carries TRBV7-8 and TRBJ1-5; D uncertain. Germline V gene lookup returns CDR1 SGHVS and CDR2 FQNEAQ. The V gene lost 1 base and the J gene lost 3 bases, with 13 bases spanning the gap. This CDR3 is built from 16 residues. CDR3 loop: CASSLGMWSNNQPQHF. DNA of the CDR3: TGTGCCAGCAGCTTAGGGATGTGGAGTAACAATCAGCCCCAGCATTTT.

The chain combines TRBV6-6 with TRBJ2-3; no clear D. From germline, CDR1 is MNHNY and CDR2 SVGAGI (reference sequence). The germline V and J ends were trimmed by 3 bases and 2 bases, with 9 bases remaining between them. The CDR3 is 14 amino acids. The CDR3 DNA reads as TGTGCCAGCAGTTATCTGCAGTCCACAGATACGCAGTATTTT. This codes for CASSYLQSTDTQYF.

The chain recombines TRBV4-1 with TRBJ2-7; the match to TRBD1 covers 12 bases. Germline CDR1 is MGHRA and CDR2 is YSYEKL. V was pared by 0 bases and J by 7 bases, with 7 bases of the junction left unmatched. The CDR3 length is 16 residues. The CDR3 nucleotides are TGCGCCAGCAGCCAAGATGGGGGACAGGGGGCGAGGGAGCAGTACTTC. It translates to CASSQDGGQGAREQYF.

V and J are TRBV30 and TRBJ1-1; TRBD1 matches at 9 bases. V lost 8 bases and J lost 4; bases outside the gene matches: 5. This CDR3 comprises 12 residues. Germline-derived CDR1 and CDR2 are GTSNPN and SVGIG (reference sequence). CDR3 amino acids: CAGNRGLTEAFF. CDR3 nucleotide sequence: TGTGCCGGCAACAGGGGGCTCACTGAAGCTTTCTTT.

The genes are TRBV7-2 and TRBJ1-5; TRBD1 aligns across 7 bases. The CDR3 extends over 13 amino acids. The J segment lost 5 bases and the V segment lost 5 bases, leaving 3 bases of the junction unmatched. CDR1 is SGHTA, CDR2 FQGNSA, per germline. This CDR3 reads CASSPQGDQPQHF. DNA for the CDR3: TGTGCCAGCAGCCCTCAGGGGGATCAGCCCCAGCATTTT.

The chain combines TRBV27 with TRBJ2-7, with a tentative D call TRBD1 (5 bases). V lost 5 bases and J lost 3, with 23 bases in between. The CDR3 has 17 amino acids. Germline lookup yields CDR1 MNHEY and CDR2 SMNVEV (reference sequence). The DNA of the CDR3 is TGTGCCAGCAGTCCAGGGTCGTCCGGGTCCATACTCTACGAGCAGTACTTC. It specifies CASSPGSSGSILYEQYF.

The chain uses TRBV4-3 and TRBJ1-1; D is possibly TRBD1 (6 bases). Germline V gene sequence: CDR1 LGHNA, CDR2 YSLEER. The V end lost 2 bases, the J end lost 0 bases, and 10 bases lay between the germline ends. This CDR3 is built from 15 residues. Here the CDR3 DNA reads TGCGCCAGCAGCCAAACAAGACAGGTGAACACTGAAGCTTTCTTT. Protein: CASSQTRQVNTEAFF.

The chain employs TRBV10-1 and TRBJ1-2, with TRBD1 as a possible D gene (5 bases). The CDR3 sequence is 15 residues long. Deletions cut 2 bases from V and 4 bases from J, with 14 bases between. Germline CDR1 is WNHNN and CDR2 is SYGVQD (reference sequence). The CDR3 reads CASSEPRWGGYGYTF. The CDR3 DNA is TGCGCCAGCAGTGAGCCGAGGTGGGGGGGCTATGGCTACACCTTC.

This clone has a single count. V gene TRBV30 combines with J gene TRBJ1-4; a weak D match, TRBD1 (5 bases). The V gene's germline CDR1 is GTSNPN and CDR2 SVGIG (reference sequence). Between the trimmed V and J ends, which lost 4 bases and 6 bases, there was a span of 9 bases. The CDR3 has 12 residues. The CDR3: CAWNPGDEKLFF. CDR3 sequence (DNA): TGTGCCTGGAATCCGGGGGATGAAAAACTGTTTTTT. Together with reference TRBV30 and TRBJ1-4, the CDR3 gives the full variable domain: SQTIHQWPATLVQPVGSPLSLECTVEGTSNPNLYWYRQAAGRGLQLLFYSVGIGQISSEVPQNLSASRPQDRQFILSSKKLLLSDSGFYLCAWNPGDEKLFFGSGTQLSVL.

Worth noting for this clone: Germline is not matched at one junction end, which may reflect a read error. The chain employs TRBV19 and TRBJ1-1; unclear D gene. The CDR3 length is 13 residues. From germline, CDR1 is LNHDA and CDR2 SQIVND (reference sequence). The DNA of the CDR3 is TGCGCCAGTAAGTCGGCGGGGAACACTGAAGCTTTCTTT. Protein: CASKSAGNTEAFF.

This clone occurred a few times. This chain connects TRBV7-9 to TRBJ2-3; TRBD2 matches 7 bases. V gave up 0 bases and J gave up 4 bases; unmatched junction bases: 4. CDR1 SEHNR and CDR2 FQNEAQ come from the germline V gene (reference sequence). The CDR3 consists of 15 residues. CDR3 loop: CASSLAGGFADTQYF. The CDR3 nucleotides are TGTGCCAGCAGCTTAGCGGGAGGGTTTGCAGATACGCAGTATTTT.

The chain couples TRBV5-1 to TRBJ2-1; unclear D gene. Trimming took 0 bases from V and 5 from J, leaving 9 bases between them. Looked up from germline, CDR1 is SGHRS and CDR2 is YFSETQ. The CDR3 is made up of 14 amino acids. CDR3 loop: CASSLVTLHNEQFF. The CDR3 coding sequence is TGCGCCAGCAGCTTGGTGACTCTGCACAATGAGCAGTTCTTC.

The J gene is TRBJ2-7, the V gene TRBV7-2; 8 nucleotides align to TRBD1. Germline CDR1 and CDR2: SGHTA and FQGNSA. CDR3 length equals 14 residues. After removal of 5 bases from V and 2 bases from J, the junction contained 5 bases not matched to a gene. CDR3 protein: CASSPQGGTYEQYF. In DNA form, the CDR3 reads TGTGCCAGCAGCCCACAGGGGGGCACCTACGAGCAGTACTTC.

The chain recombines TRBV5-1 with TRBJ2-7; D is unresolved. Trimming shortened V by 4 bases and J by 0 bases, and 14 bases separated the two germline ends. Germline V gene lookup returns CDR1 SGHRS and CDR2 YFSETQ. The CDR3 is 15 residues long. CDR3 residues: CASSRQDTISYEQYF. The DNA of the CDR3 is TGCGCCAGCAGCCGTCAAGACACCATCTCCTACGAGCAGTACTTC.

This clone appeared a few times. V and J are TRBV7-9 and TRBJ2-3; 9 bases map to TRBD2. The CDR3 consists of 19 residues. Unmatched junction bases numbered 16, after V lost 4 bases and J lost 2 bases. Germline CDR1 SEHNR, CDR2 FQNEAQ (reference sequence). This chain's CDR3 is CASSSPGGAGGTLTDTQYF. As DNA, the CDR3 is TGTGCCAGCAGCTCCCCGGGGGGAGCGGGGGGTACCCTCACAGATACGCAGTATTTT.

CDR3: CASRTGGEKLFF. The CDR3 DNA reads TGTGCCAGCAGGACAGGGGGAGAAAAACTGTTTTTT. The V call is TRBV28, the J call TRBJ1-4, with 9 bases aligning to TRBD1. The germline CDR1 and CDR2 sequences are MDHEN and SYDVKM. The V and J ends lost 6 bases and 8 bases, in that order; junction bases with no gene match: 1. The length of the CDR3 is 12 residues.

The V call is TRBV6-4, the J call TRBJ1-5, with 8 bases that match TRBD1. This CDR3 is built from 15 residues. CDR1 MRHNA and CDR2 SNTAGT come from the germline V gene. Trimming at V came to 2 bases and at J to 6 bases, leaving 6 bases not matched to a gene. As DNA, the CDR3 is TGTGCCAGCAGTGACATACAGGGGGTGAGTCAGCCCCAGCATTTT. This sequence encodes CASSDIQGVSQPQHF.

This clone showed up just once. The V and J genes are TRBV6-5 and TRBJ1-6, with D perhaps TRBD1 (6 bases). Germline V gives CDR1 MNHEY, CDR2 SVGAGI. V lost 0 bases and J lost 9, with 6 bases in between. The CDR3 spans 13 residues. CDR3 amino acids: CASSYSTGSPLHF. In nucleotides, the CDR3 is TGTGCCAGCAGTTACTCGACAGGTTCACCCCTCCACTTT.

The rearrangement links TRBV18 to TRBJ2-3; D is unclear. This CDR3 comprises 12 residues. Germline CDR1 KGHSH, CDR2 LQKENI. V lost 8 bases, J lost 6 bases, and 12 bases lay in between. The CDR3 spells CASRGGGDTQYF. The CDR3 DNA reads as TGTGCCAGCCGTGGCGGTGGCGATACGCAGTATTTT.

In DNA, the CDR3 is TGTGCCAGCAGCTTAGCGGCTAGCGGAGGGGCCTACAATGAGCAGTTCTTC. Protein product: CASSLAASGGAYNEQFF. The chain recombines TRBV7-6 with TRBJ2-1; 7 bases line up with TRBD2. With V trimmed by 0 bases and J by 2 bases, 7 bases remained unmatched. There are 17 residues in the CDR3. The germline CDR1 and CDR2 sequences are SGHVS and FNYEAQ. Full variable domain (remainder filled in from reference TRBV7-6 and TRBJ2-1): GAGVSQSPRYKVTKRGQDVALRCDPISGHVSLYWYRQALGQGPEFLTYFNYEAQQDKSGLPNDRFSAERPEGSISTLTIQRTEQRDSAMYRCASSLAASGGAYNEQFFGPGTRLTVL.

In this sample, this clone turned up once. The V call is TRBV9, the J call TRBJ1-2, with D perhaps matching TRBD1 (5 bases). The CDR3 is 12 amino acids. The ends were cut back, 2 bases at V and 7 bases at J, with 9 bases in the middle. Germline-derived CDR1 and CDR2 are SGDLS and YYNGEE. CDR3 DNA sequence: TGTGCCAGCAGCGTGGGGGGGGTTGGCTACACCTTC. Its protein is CASSVGGVGYTF. Full variable domain (missing parts from reference TRBV9 and TRBJ1-2): DSGVTQTPKHLITATGQRVTLRCSPRSGDLSVYWYQQSLDQGLQFLIQYYNGEERAKGNILERFSAQQFPDLHSELNLSSLELGDSALYFCASSVGGVGYTFGSGTRLTVV.

The CDR3 bases are TGTGCCAGCAGTGACTCGGCAAGCACAGATACGCAGTATTTT. Residues: CASSDSASTDTQYF. The V call is TRBV6-4, the J call TRBJ2-3; D remains unclear. V was shortened by 0 bases and J by 0 bases, with 4 bases between the two germline ends. Germline CDR1 MRHNA, CDR2 SNTAGT. This CDR3 spans 14 amino acids.

Comments on this clone: This sample includes further DNA sequences coding for the same CDR3. This chain uses TRBV5-1 with TRBJ2-3; D gene uncertain. V was shortened by 0 bases and J by 0 bases, with 5 bases between the two germline ends. This CDR3 spans 14 amino acids. Per the germline V gene, CDR1 is SGHRS and CDR2 is YFSETQ. CDR3 amino acids: CASSLGTSTDTQYF. The CDR3 nucleotides are TGCGCCAGCAGCTTGGGTACTAGCACAGATACGCAGTATTTT.

The rearrangement links TRBV28 to TRBJ1-1; D is undetermined. CDR3 length: 11 amino acids. CDR1 is MDHEN and CDR2 is SYDVKM in the germline V gene. CDR3 protein: CGSEGNTEAFF. In nucleotides, the CDR3 is TGTGGCTCGGAGGGTAACACTGAAGCTTTCTTT.

This sequence joins TRBV4-3 and TRBJ1-3, with TRBD1 as a possible D gene (6 bases). CDR1 is LGHNA and CDR2 is YSLEER in the germline V gene. Trimming left V 1 base short and J 4 bases short, with 14 bases between. CDR3 length: 16 residues. The CDR3 sequence: CASSQGPTGPGNTIYF. DNA of the CDR3: TGCGCCAGCAGCCAAGGCCCTACAGGGCCAGGAAACACCATATATTTT.